This T cell receptor beta chain was captured by sequencing in a study of shared clonotypes between healthy human individuals (dated by TCRdb to 2018 to 2021). In the study overall: The cohort included three men and a couple of women between 18 and 49 years of age. For each donor, CD4 naive and CD4 memory were each given three plates, CD8 naive was given two plates, and CD8 memory was given one plate. To estimate repertoire size and how much clonotypes are shared between individuals, the study performed deep sequencing of blood TCR repertoires from roughly five healthy adults. To increase sequencing depth and limit assay-specific biases, TCR repertoire library preparation and sequencing were carried out by different laboratories using diverse techniques. Each donor's leukapheresis produced roughly between roughly 0.85 and 10 billion PBMCs.

V loses 4 bases, J loses 6 bases, and the germline ends lie 10 bases apart. There are 13 amino acids in the CDR3, from cysteine to phenylalanine inclusive. The kept DNA is CDR3 alone, 39 bases in frame from the first base. CDR1 and CDR2, per the germline V gene, are SGDLS and YYNGEE. Using the deep immunoSEQ assay, multiplex PCR amplified TCR CDR3 regions from genomic DNA. Genomic DNA extracted from each cell subset was distributed evenly over all wells of several immunoSEQ 96-well plates, and each plate served as one replicate. For sorted subsets, around 0.2 ug genomic DNA, equal to 30,000 to 35,000 T cell genomes, was loaded into each replicate PCR. Purified libraries were quantified with a Qubit 3.0 fluorometer, sized on a Bioanalyzer 2100, and re-quantified with the KAPA Library Quantification kit. Every immunoSEQ 96-well plate was sequenced on a separate single-read 150-cycle Illumina NextSeq 550 flow cell. The study's processing was this. Because only junctional sequences without quality scores were contained in the immunoSEQ output, filtering matching that applied to full-length reads could not be performed. To assign V/J genes and CDR3, sequences were annotated using PyIR, a Python wrapper for IgBLAST v1.9, with IMGT germline references. Reads were removed for weak V/J assignments (E-value above 1e-6), missing CDR3, stop codons, out-of-frame junctions, or ambiguous translated residues. V3J clonotypes were defined as sequences sharing an identical inferred V gene, J gene, and CDR3 amino acid sequence. Percentage overlap between repertoires was computed as shared unique clonotypes divided by the size of the smaller repertoire. RTK rarefaction, the Chao1 estimator, and Recon v2.1 estimates of unobserved clonotypes were used to assess repertoire richness. Generation probabilities for all TCRbeta clonotypes obtained by the gDNA method from several donors were computed using OLGA. TCRdb holds this immuneACCESS table with in-frame rearrangements only. Some clones are missing; in checked studies, unresolved V genes explain under half, and the rest has no known cause. The V and J calls and clone size were taken over from that table, and D and trimming were inferred from the DNA. This sample has about a million clones in its table, and approximately 80% of those were observed once. Roughly 0.9% of the sample rests with the top ten.

To note about this clone: Its cognate antigen has yet to be identified. No much larger clonotype is one base removed from it; base qualities were not supplied.

Healthy HIV-negative adults with no recently reported acute infections or vaccinations were included as donors. All donors were Caucasian adults living in Nashville, Tennessee, USA. CD4+ T cells were enriched by magnetic negative selection; naive cells were then positively selected on CD45RA, and the negative fraction formed the memory subset. After blood collection by leukapheresis, PBMCs were isolated using Ficoll-Histopaque density gradient centrifugation and then cryopreserved in the vapor phase of liquid nitrogen. Analytical flow cytometry was used to check the purity and quantity of each magnetically sorted T cell population. Genomic DNA was isolated from each sorted fraction and quantified by UV absorbance on a Nanodrop 2000c. Overall study results and their limits: The genetic and exposure-history diversity represented was limited by the small number of donors. Based on pairwise subsampling, the degree of clonotype sharing among donors was expected to be affected by sequencing depth. Naive subsets generally had larger estimated clonotype richness than memory subsets. Sampling was restricted to blood, and TCR repertoires in tissues likely differ from the TCR repertoires found in blood. Incomplete sequencing was indicated by rarefaction of sorted-subset datasets, despite the large sequencing depth. Across a handful of donors, approximately 4.6% of naive CD4, 3% to 4% of naive CD8, roughly 2.2% of memory CD4, and under 0.45% of memory CD8 clonotypes were shared. Compared with non-shared clonotypes, clonotypes shared by all four sorted-subset donors had higher generation probabilities.

The receptor was isolated from a man between 18 and 35 years old in good health. Some clones in this sample may be carry-over from other donors' samples. Recombination linked TRBV9 to TRBJ2-2; the D gene remains uncertain. Material: memory CD4+ T cells from PBMCs. The sample's cell subset or site label, in plain terms: CD45RA-negative fraction. This receptor carries the CDR3 CASSFASSGELFF. The bases are TGTGCCAGCAGCTTCGCCAGTTCCGGGGAGCTGTTTTTT.